This record covers a single T cell receptor beta chain. Looked up from germline, CDR1 is MDHEN and CDR2 is SYDVKM. This CDR3 has 15 residues. The junction had 5 bases not matched to a gene; V was cut back by 4 bases and J by 5 bases. Data came from immunoSEQ multiplex PCR; TCRdb stores just in-frame clones and leaves some out. The repertoire holds some 47,000 clones, with around 80% as singletons. This specimen comes from a study of PD-L1 blockade in urothelial cancer. Across the whole study: Enrolled patients had been treated previously with 0 to 3 chemotherapy regimens. Per blood sample, T cells had a median of 141,255.

Urothelial carcinoma, locally advanced or metastatic, affected the patients. The number of samples from each patient was between 1 and 8, taken pretreatment and on-treatment. The genes are TRBV28 and TRBJ2-3; 11 nucleotides match TRBD1. The receptor comes from a man aged 70 or older with urothelial cancer. This specimen consisted of PBMCs, obtained around atezolizumab (anti-PD-L1) treatment. The CDR3 DNA is TGTGCCAGCAGTTCAACGGGACAGGGGGGAGATACGCAGTATTTT. Translation: CASSSTGQGGDTQYF.